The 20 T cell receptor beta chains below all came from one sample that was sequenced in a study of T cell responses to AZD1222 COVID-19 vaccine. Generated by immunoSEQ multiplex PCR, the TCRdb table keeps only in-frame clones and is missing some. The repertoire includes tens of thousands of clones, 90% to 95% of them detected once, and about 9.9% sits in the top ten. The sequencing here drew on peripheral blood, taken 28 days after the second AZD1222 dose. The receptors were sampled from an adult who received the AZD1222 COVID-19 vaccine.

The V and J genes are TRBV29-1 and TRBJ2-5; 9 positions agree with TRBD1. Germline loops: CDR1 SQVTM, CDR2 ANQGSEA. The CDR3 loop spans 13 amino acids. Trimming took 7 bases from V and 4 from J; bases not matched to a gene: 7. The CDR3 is CSATRTGAETQYF. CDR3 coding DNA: TGCAGCGCCACTCGGACAGGGGCAGAGACCCAGTACTTC.

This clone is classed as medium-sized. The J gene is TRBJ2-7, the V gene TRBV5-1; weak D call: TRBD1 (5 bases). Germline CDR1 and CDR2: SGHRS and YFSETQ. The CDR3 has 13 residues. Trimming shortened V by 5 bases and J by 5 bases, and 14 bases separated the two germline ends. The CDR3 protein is CASSWGRGNEQYF. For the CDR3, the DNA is TGCGCCAGCAGTTGGGGAAGGGGTAACGAGCAGTACTTC.

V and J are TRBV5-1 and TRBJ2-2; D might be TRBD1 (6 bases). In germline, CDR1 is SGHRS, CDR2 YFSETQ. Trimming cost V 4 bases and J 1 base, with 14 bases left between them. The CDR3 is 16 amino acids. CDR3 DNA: TGCGCCAGCAGCCCTGAGGGACACGTGAACACCGGGGAGCTGTTTTTT. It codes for CASSPEGHVNTGELFF.

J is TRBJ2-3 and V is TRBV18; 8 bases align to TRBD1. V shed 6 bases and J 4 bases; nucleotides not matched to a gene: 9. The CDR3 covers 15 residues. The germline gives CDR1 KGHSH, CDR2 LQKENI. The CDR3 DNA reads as TGTGCCAGCTCTCCCCCGGGACAGGCGGCAGATACGCAGTATTTT. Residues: CASSPPGQAADTQYF.

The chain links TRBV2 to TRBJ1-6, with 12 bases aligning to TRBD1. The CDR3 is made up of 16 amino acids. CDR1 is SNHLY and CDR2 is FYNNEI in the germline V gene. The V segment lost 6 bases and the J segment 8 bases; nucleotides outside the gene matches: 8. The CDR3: CASRTGQGARDSPLHF. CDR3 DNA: TGTGCCAGCAGAACGGGACAGGGGGCGCGTGATTCACCCCTCCACTTT.

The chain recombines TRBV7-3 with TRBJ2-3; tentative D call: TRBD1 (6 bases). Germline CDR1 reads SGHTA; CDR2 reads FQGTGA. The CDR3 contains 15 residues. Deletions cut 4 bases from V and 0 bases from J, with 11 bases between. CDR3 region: CASSSTGLSTDTQYF. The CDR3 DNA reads TGTGCCAGCAGCTCAACAGGGTTGAGCACAGATACGCAGTATTTT.

CDR3: CAISASRIAGDLDEQFF. The CDR3 region has the DNA TGTGCCATCAGTGCGTCCAGGATAGCGGGAGATCTCGATGAGCAGTTCTTC. The V and J genes are TRBV10-3 and TRBJ2-1, with 9 bases identical to TRBD2. The trim removed 4 bases at V and 8 bases at J, leaving 15 bases unmatched. The CDR3 runs 17 residues. CDR1 and CDR2 (germline): ENHRY, SYGVKD.

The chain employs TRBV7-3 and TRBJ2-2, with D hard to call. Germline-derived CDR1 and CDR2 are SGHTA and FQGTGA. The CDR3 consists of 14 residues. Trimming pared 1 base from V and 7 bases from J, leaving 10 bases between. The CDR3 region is CASSLRASSGELFF. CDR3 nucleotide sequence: TGTGCCAGCAGCTTAAGGGCCTCAAGCGGGGAGCTGTTTTTT.

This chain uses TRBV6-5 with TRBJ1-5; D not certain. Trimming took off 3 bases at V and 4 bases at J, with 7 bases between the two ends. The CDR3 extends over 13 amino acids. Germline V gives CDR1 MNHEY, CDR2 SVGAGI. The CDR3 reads CASSYGRNQPQHF. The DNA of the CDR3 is TGTGCCAGCAGTTATGGTCGGAATCAGCCCCAGCATTTT.

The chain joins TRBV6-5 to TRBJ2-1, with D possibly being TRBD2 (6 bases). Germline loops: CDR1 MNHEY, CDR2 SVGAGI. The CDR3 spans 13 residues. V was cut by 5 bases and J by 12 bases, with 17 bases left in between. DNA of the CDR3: TGTGCCAGCAGTACGGGACTGCTTGGGGTGCAGTTCTTC. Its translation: CASSTGLLGVQFF.

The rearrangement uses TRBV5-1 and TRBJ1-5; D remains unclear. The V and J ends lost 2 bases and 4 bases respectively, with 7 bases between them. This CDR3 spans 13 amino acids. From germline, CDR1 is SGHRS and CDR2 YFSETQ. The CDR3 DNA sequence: TGCGCCAGCAGCTTTTCCGAGAATCAGCCCCAGCATTTT. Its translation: CASSFSENQPQHF.

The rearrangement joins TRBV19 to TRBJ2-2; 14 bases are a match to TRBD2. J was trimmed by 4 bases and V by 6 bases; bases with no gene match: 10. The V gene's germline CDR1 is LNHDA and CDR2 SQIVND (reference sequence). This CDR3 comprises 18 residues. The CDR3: CASSGTSGGLYFTGELFF. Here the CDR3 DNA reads TGTGCCAGTAGCGGGACTAGCGGGGGCCTCTACTTCACCGGGGAGCTGTTTTTT.

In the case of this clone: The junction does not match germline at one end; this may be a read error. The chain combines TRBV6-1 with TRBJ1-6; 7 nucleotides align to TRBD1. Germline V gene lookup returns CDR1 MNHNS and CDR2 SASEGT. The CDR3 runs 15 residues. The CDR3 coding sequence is TGTGCCAGCAGGGAAGGGGGCTTCTATAATTCACCCCTCCACTTT. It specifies CASREGGFYNSPLHF.

The CDR3 DNA reads TGTGCCAGCAGCTTAGAAGCTCTACGGGACCTAGGTTCACCCCTCCACTTT. Amino acids: CASSLEALRDLGSPLHF. V is TRBV7-9 and J is TRBJ1-6; TRBD1 might be the D (5 bases). V lost 1 base to trimming and J lost 9 bases, with 19 bases between them. The length of the CDR3 is 17 residues. CDR1 SEHNR and CDR2 FQNEAQ come from the germline V gene (reference sequence).

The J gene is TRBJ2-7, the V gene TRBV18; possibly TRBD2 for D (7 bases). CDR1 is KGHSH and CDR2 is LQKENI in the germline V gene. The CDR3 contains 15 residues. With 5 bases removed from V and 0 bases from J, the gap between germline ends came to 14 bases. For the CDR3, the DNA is TGTGCCAGCTCAGGGGGGGCCCCAAGCTCCTACGAGCAGTACTTC. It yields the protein CASSGGAPSSYEQYF.

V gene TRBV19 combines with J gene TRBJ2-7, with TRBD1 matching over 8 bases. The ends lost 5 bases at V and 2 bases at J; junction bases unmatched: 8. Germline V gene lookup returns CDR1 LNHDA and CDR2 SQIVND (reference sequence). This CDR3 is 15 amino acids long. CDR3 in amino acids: CASSPRTGFAYEQYF. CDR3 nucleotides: TGTGCCAGTAGTCCCCGGACAGGGTTCGCCTACGAGCAGTACTTC.

CDR3 sequence reads: CAIKEDRGHVNQPQHF. CDR3 nucleotide sequence: TGTGCCATCAAAGAAGACAGGGGGCACGTCAATCAGCCCCAGCATTTT. V and J are TRBV10-3 and TRBJ1-5, with TRBD1 matching over 10 bases. The V and J ends lost 7 bases and 3 bases, in that order; junction bases with no gene match: 9. CDR1 is ENHRY and CDR2 is SYGVKD in the germline V gene. This CDR3 comprises 16 residues.

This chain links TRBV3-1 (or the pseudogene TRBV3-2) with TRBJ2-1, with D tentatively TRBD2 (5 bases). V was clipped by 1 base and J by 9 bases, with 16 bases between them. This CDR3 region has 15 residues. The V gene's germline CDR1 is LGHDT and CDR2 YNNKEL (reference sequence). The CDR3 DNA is TGTGCCAGCAGCCAAGCGGTGAGGGTTGATACTGAGCAGTTCTTC. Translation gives CASSQAVRVDTEQFF.

The CDR3 region has the DNA TGTGCCAGCAGCTTAGGGCCAGGGGGATCGTCTGGCTACACCTTC. This translates into CASSLGPGGSSGYTF. The genes are TRBV11-2 and TRBJ1-2; 7 bases line up with TRBD1. With 1 base clipped from V and 7 bases from J, the junction kept 9 bases outside the gene matches. Germline lookup yields CDR1 SGHAT and CDR2 FQNNGV. CDR3 length: 15 residues.

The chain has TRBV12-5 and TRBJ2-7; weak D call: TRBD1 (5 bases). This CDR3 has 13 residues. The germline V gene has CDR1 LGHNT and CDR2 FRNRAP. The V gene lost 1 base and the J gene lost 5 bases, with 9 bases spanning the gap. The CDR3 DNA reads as TGTGCTAGTGGTTTGGCCCCAGGGAACGAGCAGTACTTC. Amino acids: CASGLAPGNEQYF. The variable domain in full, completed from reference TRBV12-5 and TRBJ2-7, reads DARVTQTPRHKVTEMGQEVTMRCQPILGHNTVFWYRQTMMQGLELLAYFRNRAPLDDSGMPKDRFSAEMPDATLATLKIQPSEPRDSAVYFCASGLAPGNEQYFGPGTRLTVT.